One and the same sample provided the 29 T cell receptor beta chains below, sequenced in a study of blood T cell repertoires in COVID-19. Generated by immunoSEQ multiplex PCR, the TCRdb table keeps only in-frame clones and is missing some. The sample lists roughly 380,000 clones, 89% occurring once. Sequencing used peripheral blood. The receptors stem from a woman aged 40 to 55 with COVID-19, enrolled during active disease.

The chain carries TRBV7-2 and TRBJ1-2; 11 bases match TRBD1. Trimming took 5 bases from V and 4 from J; bases not matched to a gene: 6. The CDR3 is made up of 15 amino acids. The germline gives CDR1 SGHTA, CDR2 FQGNSA. The CDR3 region has the DNA TGTGCCAGCAGCCCACGGACAGGGGGCACCTATGGCTACACCTTC. This translates into CASSPRTGGTYGYTF.

The chain employs TRBV30 and TRBJ1-2; TRBD1 matches at 7 bases. The CDR3 spans 14 residues. Unmatched junction bases numbered 8, after V lost 2 bases and J lost 5 bases. CDR1 is GTSNPN and CDR2 is SVGIG in the germline V gene (reference sequence). In DNA, the CDR3 is TGTGCCTGGAGTACGGGACAGCCGGGGTATGGCTACACCTTC. This sequence encodes CAWSTGQPGYGYTF.

This sequence joins TRBV7-2 and TRBJ2-1; the D gene is possibly TRBD2 (7 bases). V was clipped by 5 bases and J by 7 bases, with 21 bases between them. The CDR3 spans 16 residues. The germline CDR1 and CDR2 sequences are SGHTA and FQGNSA. This chain's CDR3 is CASSPWGGKGGNEQFF. The DNA of the CDR3 is TGTGCCAGCAGCCCCTGGGGGGGGAAAGGGGGGAATGAGCAGTTCTTC.

The J gene is TRBJ1-3, the V gene TRBV9; tentative D call: TRBD1 (5 bases). Trimming removed 4 bases from V and 4 bases from J, with 9 bases in between. There are 13 residues in the CDR3. Germline V gene lookup returns CDR1 SGDLS and CDR2 YYNGEE. The CDR3 here is CASSSRQGNTIYF. DNA for the CDR3: TGTGCCAGCAGCTCCCGACAGGGAAACACCATATATTTT.

The chain uses TRBV6-1 and TRBJ1-2; possibly TRBD1 for D (5 bases). There are 14 residues in the CDR3. Germline CDR1 MNHNS, CDR2 SASEGT. V lost 0 bases and J lost 8, with 13 bases in between. CDR3 residues: CASSEAIRAWGYTF. The CDR3 region has the DNA TGTGCCAGCAGTGAAGCCATCAGGGCGTGGGGCTACACCTTC.

CDR3 DNA: TGTGCCAGCAGTTTATGGGGGAGAGGACGGTCTAATGAAAAACTGTTTTTT. Translated: CASSLWGRGRSNEKLFF. This chain joins TRBV28 and TRBJ1-4; no reliable D call. CDR3 length: 17 residues. Trimming cost V 0 bases and J 3 bases, with 14 bases left between them. The germline V gene has CDR1 MDHEN and CDR2 SYDVKM.

The chain couples TRBV7-2 to TRBJ2-3; 12 bases align to TRBD2. V was clipped by 2 bases and J by 1 base; unmatched bases: 7. The CDR3 has 18 amino acids. Germline V gene sequence: CDR1 SGHTA, CDR2 FQGNSA. The CDR3 bases are TGTGCCAGCAGCTTACGGCTAGCGGGGGGGCTGGGCACAGATACGCAGTATTTT. It translates to CASSLRLAGGLGTDTQYF.

The chain carries TRBV28 and TRBJ1-1; 8 bases align to TRBD1. This CDR3 comprises 18 residues. Germline values: CDR1 MDHEN, CDR2 SYDVKM. V lost 5 bases and J lost 5; bases outside the gene matches: 19. The CDR3: CASSLKGYRRQGKTEAFF. CDR3 DNA sequence: TGTGCCAGCAGTCTTAAAGGGTATAGGAGACAGGGGAAGACTGAAGCTTTCTTT. Drawing the rest from reference TRBV28 and TRBJ1-1, the complete variable domain is DVKVTQSSRYLVKRTGEKVFLECVQDMDHENMFWYRQDPGLGLRLIYFSYDVKMKEKGDIPEGYSVSREKKERFSLILESASTNQTSMYLCASSLKGYRRQGKTEAFFGQGTRLTVV.

The CDR3 loop is CASSFSTGQPQHF. The CDR3 DNA reads as TGTGCCAGCAGTTTTTCAACGGGTCAGCCCCAGCATTTT. The chain has TRBV12-3 or TRBV12-4 and TRBJ1-5, with unresolved D. Deletions cut 3 bases from V and 6 bases from J, with 9 bases between. The CDR3 is made up of 13 amino acids.

The chain joins TRBV7-3 to TRBJ2-1, with TRBD2 identical over 14 bases. V shed 5 bases, J shed 9 bases, and the junction held 6 bases outside the gene matches. Germline CDR1 SGHTA, CDR2 FQGTGA. The CDR3 extends over 15 amino acids. DNA of the CDR3: TGTGCCAGCAGCCCCCGCGGACTAGCGGGAGGTGAGCAGTTCTTC. Protein sequence: CASSPRGLAGGEQFF.

The genes are TRBV6-5 and TRBJ1-6; the D gene is possibly TRBD1 (5 bases). The CDR3 contains 12 residues. V lost 4 bases to trimming and J lost 8 bases, with 6 bases between them. Germline values: CDR1 MNHEY, CDR2 SVGAGI. Here the CDR3 reads CASSLGDSPLHF. The CDR3 DNA reads as TGTGCCAGCAGTTTAGGGGATTCACCCCTCCACTTT.

Here the CDR3 reads CASSLNRRGTSGNTIYF. The DNA of the CDR3 is TGCGCCAGCAGCCTAAACCGCCGGGGAACCTCTGGAAACACCATATATTTT. V and J are TRBV5-1 and TRBJ1-3, with unresolved D. V was cut by 4 bases and J by 0 bases, with 17 bases left in between. The CDR3 runs 17 residues. CDR1 and CDR2 from the germline V gene are SGHRS and YFSETQ.

The CDR3 loop is CASSVGTGGTGEQYF. The CDR3 DNA reads TGCGCCAGCAGCGTAGGGACAGGGGGTACAGGGGAGCAGTACTTC. This rearrangement joins TRBV5-1 to TRBJ2-7; TRBD1 matches at 11 bases. V trimming: 4 bases; J trimming: 7 bases; junction bases outside the gene matches: 10. The CDR3 length is 15 residues. Germline CDR1 and CDR2: SGHRS and YFSETQ.

The CDR3 sequence is CASSYSGTGLYGYTF. The CDR3 DNA is TGTGCCAGCAGTTATTCCGGGACAGGGCTCTATGGCTACACCTTC. This chain connects TRBV27 to TRBJ1-2; TRBD1 matches at 9 bases. The CDR3 totals 15 residues. J lost 4 bases, V lost 4 bases, and 7 bases had no gene match. The germline CDR1 and CDR2 sequences are MNHEY and SMNVEV (reference sequence).

The count of this clone is one. The rearrangement links TRBV10-2 to TRBJ1-4; D might be TRBD1 (6 bases). The CDR3 has 16 amino acids. From germline, CDR1 is WSHSY and CDR2 SAAADI. Trimming left V 0 bases short and J 3 bases short, with 11 bases between. The CDR3 coding sequence is TGCGCCAGCAGTGAGTCCTACAGGGTATCTAATGAAAAACTGTTTTTT. This encodes CASSESYRVSNEKLFF.

The chain links TRBV6-5 to TRBJ1-5; D possibly corresponds to TRBD1 (6 bases). The CDR3 has 15 amino acids. The germline V gene encodes CDR1 MNHEY and CDR2 SVGAGI. Trimming removed 3 bases at V and 1 base at J, with 10 bases between. Here the CDR3 reads CASSYIQGSNQPQHF. The CDR3 nucleotides are TGTGCCAGCAGTTATATACAGGGCAGCAATCAGCCCCAGCATTTT.

This CDR3 is CASSYFPDRENTEAFF. CDR3 DNA sequence: TGTGCCAGCAGTTATTTCCCGGACAGGGAGAACACTGAAGCTTTCTTT. This chain connects TRBV6-5 to TRBJ1-1; TRBD1 agrees at 8 bases. Germline-derived CDR1 and CDR2 are MNHEY and SVGAGI. Trimming took 3 bases from V and 1 from J; bases not matched to a gene: 7. This CDR3 has 16 residues.

This clone was picked up one time. J is TRBJ1-2 and V is TRBV5-1; 9 bases fit TRBD1. Germline CDR1 is SGHRS and CDR2 is YFSETQ. The junction had 14 bases not matched to a gene; V was cut back by 3 bases and J by 8 bases. The CDR3 has 16 residues. CDR3 loop: CASSSNPTGTGPGYTF. In nucleotides, the CDR3 is TGCGCCAGCAGCTCTAATCCGACCGGGACAGGGCCCGGCTACACCTTC.

The chain is built from TRBV30 and TRBJ1-3; TRBD1 aligns across 7 bases. The CDR3 has 13 residues. The germline gives CDR1 GTSNPN, CDR2 SVGIG (reference sequence). Trimming at V came to 3 bases and at J to 4 bases, leaving 3 bases not matched to a gene. CDR3 sequence reads: CAWSTGVGNTIYF. The DNA for the CDR3 is TGTGCCTGGAGCACAGGGGTGGGAAACACCATATATTTT.

Notes on this clone: This CDR3 is also generated by other DNA sequences in the sample. V is TRBV7-3 and J is TRBJ2-3; 9 bases match TRBD2. This CDR3 has 15 residues. In germline, CDR1 is SGHTA, CDR2 FQGTGA. After removal of 5 bases from V and 3 bases from J, the junction contained 6 bases not matched to a gene. The CDR3 spells CASSQAGGLTDTQYF. CDR3 DNA: TGTGCCAGCAGCCAAGCGGGGGGTTTAACAGATACGCAGTATTTT.

In nucleotides, the CDR3 is TGTGCCAGCAGTTACGGGCCCAACAATCAGCCCCAGCATTTT. Translation: CASSYGPNNQPQHF. The chain joins TRBV6-5 to TRBJ1-5; D uncertain. Germline CDR1 reads MNHEY; CDR2 reads SVGAGI. The CDR3 sequence is 14 residues long. The V end lost 2 bases, the J end lost 3 bases, and 8 bases lay between the germline ends.

The chain uses TRBV4-3 and TRBJ1-6; D may be TRBD1 (5 bases). The CDR3 length is 15 residues. V was shortened by 2 bases and J by 8 bases, with 13 bases between the two germline ends. Germline assignment: CDR1 LGHNA and CDR2 YSLEER. CDR3 amino acids: CASSQLSGFDSPLHF. The CDR3 region has the DNA TGCGCCAGCAGCCAATTATCAGGGTTTGATTCACCCCTCCACTTT.

CDR3 in amino acids: CASSQASRGVRGYTF. The CDR3 DNA reads TGCGCCAGCAGCCAAGCTAGCAGGGGGGTTCGAGGCTACACCTTC. This chain links TRBV4-3 with TRBJ1-2, with 7 bases fitting TRBD1. Germline CDR1 and CDR2: LGHNA and YSLEER. The ends lost 1 base at V and 8 bases at J; junction bases unmatched: 10. The CDR3 runs 15 residues.

The V call is TRBV9, the J call TRBJ2-3; a weak D match, TRBD2 (7 bases). V dropped 4 bases and J dropped 6 bases, with 21 bases sitting between them. Germline CDR1 is SGDLS and CDR2 is YYNGEE. The CDR3 sequence is 16 residues long. CDR3 sequence: CASSSRQRGGIDTQYF. For the CDR3, the DNA is TGTGCCAGCAGCTCCCGGCAAAGGGGGGGGATTGATACGCAGTATTTT. Together with reference TRBV9 and TRBJ2-3, the CDR3 gives the full variable domain: DSGVTQTPKHLITATGQRVTLRCSPRSGDLSVYWYQQSLDQGLQFLIQYYNGEERAKGNILERFSAQQFPDLHSELNLSSLELGDSALYFCASSSRQRGGIDTQYFGPGTRLTVL.

The rearrangement joins TRBV29-1 to TRBJ2-7; D might be TRBD2 (6 bases). The CDR3 covers 14 residues. Trimming took 4 bases from V and 6 from J, leaving 19 bases between them. Per the germline V gene, CDR1 is SQVTM and CDR2 is ANQGSEA. CDR3 loop: CSVGPGTPASEQYF. The CDR3 coding sequence is TGCAGCGTTGGGCCCGGGACTCCCGCTTCCGAGCAGTACTTC.

The chain combines TRBV9 with TRBJ2-2; 9 bases align to TRBD1. J was trimmed by 6 bases and V by 4 bases; bases with no gene match: 7. Germline CDR1 reads SGDLS; CDR2 reads YYNGEE. CDR3 length: 15 residues. The CDR3 DNA reads TGTGCCAGCAGCCCGCGGACAGGGGACCCCGGGGAGCTGTTTTTT. It yields the protein CASSPRTGDPGELFF.

This rearrangement joins TRBV5-1 to TRBJ2-1; tentative D call: TRBD1 (6 bases). CDR1 and CDR2 (germline): SGHRS, YFSETQ. The CDR3 is made up of 17 amino acids. Between the trimmed V and J ends, which lost 4 bases and 1 base, there was a span of 18 bases. The CDR3 nucleotides are TGCGCCAGCAGCCCGGGGTCAGGGGATATATCCTACAATGAGCAGTTCTTC. Protein product: CASSPGSGDISYNEQFF.

The chain combines TRBV7-2 with TRBJ2-3; TRBD2 matches at 7 bases. The CDR3 loop spans 17 amino acids. V trimming: 2 bases; J trimming: 9 bases; junction bases outside the gene matches: 17. Germline V gene data show CDR1 as SGHTA and CDR2 as FQGNSA. The CDR3 region has the DNA TGTGCCAGCAGCTTATCTTTTGGGGGGTCTAGCGGCGGGACGCAGTATTTT. As protein: CASSLSFGGSSGGTQYF.

V usage is TRBV3-1 (or the pseudogene TRBV3-2) and J usage is TRBJ2-1, with D perhaps TRBD2 (5 bases). V lost 0 bases and J 8 bases, leaving 20 bases between the germline ends. In germline, CDR1 is LGHDT, CDR2 YNNKEL (reference sequence). The CDR3 has 17 residues. The CDR3, as DNA: TGTGCCAGCAGCCAAGATAAGGCACAGCGGACTGGTCATGAGCAGTTCTTC. It is translated as CASSQDKAQRTGHEQFF.